This T cell receptor (beta chain) stems from a study of T cell responses to AZD1222 COVID-19 vaccine. Produced via immunoSEQ multiplex PCR; TCRdb's table is partial and in-frame only. This sample yields under 200,000 clones, of which 88% are seen a single time; more than 5% belongs to the top ten. V lost 3 bases to trimming and J lost 2 bases, with 11 bases between them. The CDR3 has 15 residues. Germline CDR1 reads SGHNT; CDR2 reads YENEEA. This TCR derives from an adult in good health. The chain joins TRBV11-3 to TRBJ2-1, with D maybe TRBD2 (5 bases). This specimen consisted of peripheral blood, obtained on day 0 of AZD1222 vaccination. The CDR3 protein is CASSFGGGPYNEQFF. The CDR3 DNA reads TGTGCCAGCAGCTTCGGAGGTGGGCCCTACAATGAGCAGTTCTTC.